This T cell receptor beta chain was captured by sequencing in a study of blood T cell repertoires in COVID-19. Researchers sorted participants into cohorts using their self-reported clinical history. Germline CDR1 LNHDA, CDR2 SQIVND (reference sequence). V gave up 6 bases and J gave up 7 bases; unmatched junction bases: 15. The CDR3 covers 17 residues. TCRdb keeps only in-frame clones here, not all; method: immunoSEQ multiplex PCR. The data show about 130,000 clones, 80% to 90% seen once. This chain connects TRBV19 to TRBJ1-2; 12 nucleotides match TRBD1. The TCR comes from a woman aged 45-59 years who had recovered from COVID-19. Sequencing was performed on PBMCs or T cells enriched from blood (not recorded which). The CDR3 spells CASSIAGTGGAGSGYTF. CDR3 DNA: TGTGCCAGTAGCATCGCCGGGACAGGGGGCGCTGGGAGTGGCTACACCTTC.